This T cell receptor (beta chain) appears in the sequencing data of a study of vaccination and CD4 T cells after COVID-19 (dated by TCRdb to between 2021 and 2024). Concerning the study at large: The convalescent cohort comprised six males and four females, including two Hispanic individuals, seven Caucasians, two Asians and one multiracial person. For stimulating the cultures, overlapping spike peptide pools were used, derived from SARS-CoV-2 as well as from the common cold coronaviruses HCoV-NL63, HCoV-OC43 and HCoV-229E. In control cultures, a CEFX viral epitope pool was used as positive control, an HIV-1 Nef peptide pool was used as negative control, or no peptide was added. Post-COVID blood samples were collected from convalescent patients a median of around 100 days after diagnosis, with a range of roughly 35 to 180 days. Each participant got two doses of either the Pfizer-BioNTech BNT162b2 vaccine (n=8) or the Moderna mRNA-1273 vaccine (n=2). In some eleven COVID-19 convalescent patients and a few infection-naive healthy vaccine recipients, researchers compared the spike-specific CD4+ TCR repertoire from before mRNA vaccination with the repertoire from after. Post-vaccine blood samples were taken a median of around 68 days after the second vaccine dose, with a range of about 13 to 250 days. General study outcomes and caveats: In convalescent patients, a median roughly 83% of post-vaccine SARS-CoV-2-reactive clones were detected only after vaccination, and vaccine-specific priming was suggested by this finding. The study included relatively few convalescent patients and did not analyze early timepoints after natural infection. The median number of SARS-CoV-2-reactive clonotypes rose from 20 to 25 after infection to around 40 after vaccination, but the change was not significant. Of the vaccine-specific clones found in convalescent patients, nearly all (304 of 307) were mono-reactive for SARS-CoV-2 spike instead of being cross-reactive with common cold coronaviruses.

On this clonotype itself: Its antigen remains unidentified. No clone much larger than this one lies a single base away; base qualities are absent.

Deletion took 0 bases off V and 8 bases off J, with a span of 16 bases between the germline ends. From the cysteine through the phenylalanine, the CDR3 covers 15 amino acids. Kept here is only the CDR3 DNA, which spans 45 bases and is read in frame from base 1. CDR1 and CDR2, per the germline V gene, are MNHEY and SVGAGI. Libraries were prepared through PCR. DNA from cultured CD4+ T cells was subjected to TCR sequencing with the Oncomine TCR Beta short-read assay at the Johns Hopkins FTIC core. The QIAamp micro DNA kit was used to extract genomic DNA from the cultured CD4+ T cells. Oncomine TCR Beta libraries made from cultured CD4+ T cells were pooled using unique dual indexes and sequenced on an Illumina iSeq 100. As for the original processing: Non-productive sequences were filtered out, and CDR3s that did not start with C, did not end with F or W, or were shorter than 7 amino acids were discarded. The MANAFEST web application identified antigen-specific clonotypes by comparing peptide-stimulated wells against reference wells and other culture wells. An FDR below 0.05, an odds ratio above 5, and a productive frequency above 0.1% in at least two of three replicate wells were required for clones to be considered positive. A clonotype counted as cross-reactive if it showed significant expansion both in the SARS-CoV-2 spike wells and in at least one common cold coronavirus spike condition. CDR3 homology was assessed with Levenshtein distances (stringdist) and unrooted phylogenetic trees (ape) in R version 3.6.1. TCRdb cleaned the public reads at Q25 with fastp, built clones with MiXCR and kept in-frame beta chains. Every CDR3 protein is listed once, alongside the most common genes and DNA of its rows. What appears here as the V and J calls and clone size reflects TCRdb's work, not the paper's. This sample comprises roughly 20,000 distinct CDR3 sequences, 65% to 80% of them detected only once. The ten largest clones capture approximately 18% of the sample.

The label giving this sample's treatment or condition can be read as: approximately nine-day PBMC culture with coronavirus spike peptide pools or control peptides (ViraFEST assay). The study used the ViraFEST assay, which expanded antigen-specific T cells with peptide pools and then identified expanded clonotypes by TCR sequencing. The absence of prior SARS-CoV-2 infection in healthy vaccine recipients was confirmed by negative nucleocapsid antibody tests before and after vaccination. PBMCs were cultured at around 2 million per well in IMDM supplemented with about 5% human AB serum and around 10 IU/ml IL-2, with roughly 10 ug/ml peptide pools added. On days 3 and 7, half of the culture medium was replaced with fresh IL-2-containing medium. After 10 days of culture, CD4+ T cells were isolated by negative selection using the EasySep CD4+ T cell isolation kit. Ficoll-Paque Plus gradient centrifugation was used to isolate PBMCs from whole blood, and the isolated PBMCs were then either used fresh or cryopreserved at -140C. Culture conditions were generally each tested in triplicate wells.

The sequence came from a human donor who received a COVID-19 vaccine. The sequenced sample was CD4+ T cells from blood, cultured in vitro, obtained after SARS-CoV-2 vaccination. The rearrangement joined TRBV6-5 to TRBJ1-2; a tentative D call is TRBD1 (5 bases match). The CDR3 corresponds to CASSYSGTGTRGYTF. DNA sequence: TGTGCCAGCAGTTACTCCGGGACGGGAACCAGGGGCTACACCTTC.